The source of this T cell receptor (beta chain) is a study of T cell responses to AZD1222 COVID-19 vaccine. In germline, CDR1 is SEHNR, CDR2 FQNEAQ (reference sequence). This CDR3 comprises 15 residues. The ends lost 6 bases at V and 3 bases at J; junction bases unmatched: 6. Repertoires were generated with immunoSEQ multiplex PCR, while TCRdb's copy carries only in-frame clones and drops some. The sample includes 110,000 to 150,000 clones, around 89% of them seen just once. Whole-study findings and limits: Clonal diversity may have been underestimated in mostly white British donors.

About this clone: No antigen is known for it.

J is TRBJ2-1 and V is TRBV7-9; 9 positions match TRBD2. Source: peripheral blood, taken on day 0 of AZD1222 vaccination. This clonotype was sampled from an adult in good health. The CDR3 here is CASRNEAGGYNEQFF. CDR3 nucleotide sequence: TGTGCCAGCAGAAACGAAGCGGGAGGCTACAATGAGCAGTTCTTC.